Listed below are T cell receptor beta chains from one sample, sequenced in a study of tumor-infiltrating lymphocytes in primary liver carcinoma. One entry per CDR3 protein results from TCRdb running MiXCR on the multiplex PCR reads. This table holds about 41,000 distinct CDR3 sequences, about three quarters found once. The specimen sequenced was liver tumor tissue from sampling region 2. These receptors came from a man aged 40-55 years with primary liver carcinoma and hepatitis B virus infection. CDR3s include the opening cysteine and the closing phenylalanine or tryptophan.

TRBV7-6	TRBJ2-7	CASSGGGPGEQYF
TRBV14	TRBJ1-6	CASSHSGENSPLRF
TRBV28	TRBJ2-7	CASSGDSAYGQYF
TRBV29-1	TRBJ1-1	CSVLERKNTEVFF
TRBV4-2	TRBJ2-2	CANSHAGSGKLFF
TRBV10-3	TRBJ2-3	CAARGGPSGQQYF
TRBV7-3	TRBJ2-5	CASSPDYLGETQYF
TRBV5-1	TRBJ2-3	CASSLGQGSDTQYF
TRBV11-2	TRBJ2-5	CANSLGVRETQYF
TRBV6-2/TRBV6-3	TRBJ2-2	CASSYNEGKANTGGLFF
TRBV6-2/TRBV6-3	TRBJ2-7	CACKRLQEDYEQYF
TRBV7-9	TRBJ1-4	CASSLDRGRGTNEKLFF
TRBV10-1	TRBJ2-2	CASSPGSITGELFF
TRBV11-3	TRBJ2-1	CASSIGVSNNKQLF
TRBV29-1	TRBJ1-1	CSGASGWGMNTEAFF
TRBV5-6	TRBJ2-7	CASSPGTSGLGQYF
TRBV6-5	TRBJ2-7	CVSSAAGGEYEQYF
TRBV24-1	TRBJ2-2	CATSDLGDTRELFF
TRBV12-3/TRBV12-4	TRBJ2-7	CAGDRSYEQYF
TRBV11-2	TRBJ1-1	CASSSGQVNTEAFF
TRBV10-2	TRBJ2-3	CASSDRDRGPTGTQYF
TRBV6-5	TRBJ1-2	CVSSYDGTGSIGYTF
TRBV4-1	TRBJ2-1	CVSSQDPPSSPYNGQFF
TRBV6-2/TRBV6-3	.	CASSPHTSIEQYF
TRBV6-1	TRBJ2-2	CASSEGWWLAGDLFF
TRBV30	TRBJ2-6	CAWSVRQGISGANVMTF
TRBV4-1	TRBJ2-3	CASSQEGTAGTQYF
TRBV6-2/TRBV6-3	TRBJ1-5	CASRGTVGEEPQHF
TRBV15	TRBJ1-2	CATSRGQGLGYTF
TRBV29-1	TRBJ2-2	CCVLGPGPTGEPFF
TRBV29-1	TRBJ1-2	CSVQGIGGEYGYTF
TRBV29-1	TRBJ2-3	CSVGGGANTQYF
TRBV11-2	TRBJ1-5	CASRLVWVTWSNRPQHF
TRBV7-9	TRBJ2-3	CASSVSVSTDTQYF
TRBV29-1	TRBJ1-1	CSGDKGPGTEAFF
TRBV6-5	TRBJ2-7	CACTRTLNRGGQYF
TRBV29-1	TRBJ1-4	CIVGRGRSEKVFF
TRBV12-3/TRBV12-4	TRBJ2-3	CDSNWDRDGSDTQYF
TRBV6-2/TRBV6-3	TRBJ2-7	CASSLRDGAHERYF
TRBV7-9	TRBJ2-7	CARSSPGTPSEQYF
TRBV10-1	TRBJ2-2	CASPDGTDIGKLFF
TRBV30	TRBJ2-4	CAWSIRGVTKNIQYF
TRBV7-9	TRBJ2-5	CANSLKETQHF
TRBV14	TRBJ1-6	CADSHSGENSPLHF
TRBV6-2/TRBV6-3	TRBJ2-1	CASSLLGPQFF
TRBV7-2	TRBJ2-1	CVSSPHAGPGMANEQFF
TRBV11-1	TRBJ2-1	CANSLRSLAGESYNEQFF